Shown below are 30 T cell receptor beta chains from a single sample sequenced in a study of human T cells and chemical hapten exposure. This sample's time point: pre-sensitization, week 0. Treatment defined: therapeutic diphenylcyclopropenone sensitization with weekly scalp DPC. Using its own MiXCR run on the RACE reads, TCRdb lists one record per CDR3 protein. The table has about 260,000 distinct CDR3 sequences, about 8.6% seen once. The sample was whole blood, taken in connection with sensitization to the hapten diphenylcyclopropenone (DPC). All receptors come from a woman in her thirties or forties with alopecia areata. Some clones in this sample may be carry-over from other donors' samples.

In nucleotides, the CDR3 is TGTGCCAGCAGCCAAATACAGAAGACTAACTATGGCTACACCTTC. It yields the protein CASSQIQKTNYGYTF. The J gene is TRBJ1-2, the V gene TRBV4-2; no firm D call. This CDR3 comprises 15 residues. The V end was cut by 2 bases, the J end by 0 bases, with 10 bases between. CDR1 is LGHNA, CDR2 YNFKEQ, per germline.

This clonotype was detected a few times. The chain couples TRBV7-9 to TRBJ2-6; maybe TRBD1 (5 bases). Trimming stripped 7 bases from V and 4 bases from J, with 11 bases between. Germline V gives CDR1 SEHNR, CDR2 FQNEAQ (reference sequence). This CDR3 is 14 amino acids long. The chain's CDR3 is CASTPPGGANVLTF. DNA for the CDR3: TGTGCCAGCACCCCCCCAGGGGGGGCCAACGTCCTGACTTTC.

This clonotype was detected ten times or more. This rearrangement joins TRBV6-2 or TRBV6-3 to TRBJ1-1; D not resolved. V was trimmed by 5 bases and J by 7 bases, leaving 11 bases between them. CDR3 length: 12 amino acids. The V gene's germline CDR1 is MNHEY and CDR2 SVGEGT. In nucleotides, the CDR3 is TGTGCCAGCAGTCCAATTGTCGGTGAAGCTTTCTTT. Protein sequence: CASSPIVGEAFF.

The chain joins TRBV6-5 to TRBJ2-5; 7 nucleotides match TRBD2. The V gene end was trimmed by 10 bases and the J gene end by 12 bases; junction bases not matched to a gene: 14. Germline V CDR1 and CDR2: MNHEY, SVGAGI. This CDR3 region has 12 residues. CDR3 sequence: CATSSGAGIKYF. CDR3 sequence (DNA): TGTGCCACCTCGAGCGGGGCGGGTATTAAGTACTTC.

This clonotype has just a few counts. This chain uses TRBV4-1 with TRBJ2-3; 12 positions agree with TRBD2. Germline V CDR1 and CDR2: MGHRA, YSYEKL. The CDR3 totals 14 residues. The ends lost 6 bases at V and 6 bases at J; junction bases unmatched: 4. The CDR3 here is CASRTSGSVDTQYF. In DNA, the CDR3 is TGCGCCAGCAGGACTAGCGGGAGCGTGGATACGCAGTATTTT.

This clonotype was seen more than once but under ten times. J is TRBJ1-5 and V is TRBV18; D may be TRBD1 (6 bases). V was shortened by 2 bases and J by 4 bases, with 12 bases between the two germline ends. There are 15 residues in the CDR3. Germline V CDR1 and CDR2: KGHSH, LQKENI. The CDR3 here is CASSPTGLENQPQHF. The CDR3 bases are TGTGCCAGCTCACCAACAGGGTTAGAGAATCAGCCCCAGCATTTT.

The sample holds a few counts of this clonotype. The chain links TRBV5-1 to TRBJ2-5; D possibly corresponds to TRBD1 (5 bases). The CDR3 contains 16 residues. The germline CDR1 and CDR2 sequences are SGHRS and YFSETQ. The V and J ends lost 3 bases and 3 bases respectively, with 18 bases between them. The CDR3: CASSWGTPLREETQYF. CDR3 bases: TGCGCCAGCAGCTGGGGCACCCCTCTTCGAGAAGAGACCCAGTACTTC.

This clonotype was detected many times. This chain connects TRBV5-1 to TRBJ2-1; TRBD2 matches 8 bases. The CDR3 totals 14 residues. Germline V gives CDR1 SGHRS, CDR2 YFSETQ. The V segment lost 7 bases and the J segment 7 bases; nucleotides outside the gene matches: 10. The CDR3 spells CASAVLAEKNEQFF. CDR3 bases: TGCGCCAGCGCGGTACTAGCGGAAAAGAATGAGCAGTTCTTC.

This clonotype was seen more than once but under ten times. The V and J genes are TRBV12-3 or TRBV12-4 and TRBJ2-1; 10 positions agree with TRBD1. Trimming took 5 bases from V and 8 from J; bases not matched to a gene: 3. The CDR3 consists of 13 residues. CDR3 protein: CASSGQGGYEQFF. The CDR3 nucleotides are TGTGCCAGCAGTGGACAGGGGGGGTATGAGCAGTTCTTC.

The chain links TRBV29-1 to TRBJ2-7; TRBD2 agrees at 13 bases. V shed 4 bases and J 2 bases; nucleotides not matched to a gene: 2. The germline CDR1 and CDR2 sequences are SQVTM and ANQGSEA. The CDR3 length is 14 residues. The CDR3 DNA is TGCAGCGTTGCGGGGACTAGCGGGACCTACGAGCAGTACTTC. This codes for CSVAGTSGTYEQYF.

This clonotype showed up just a few times. The V call is TRBV7-9, the J call TRBJ2-6, with no clear D. From germline, CDR1 is SEHNR and CDR2 FQNEAQ (reference sequence). Trimming took off 3 bases at V and 2 bases at J, with 8 bases between the two ends. This CDR3 has 15 residues. CDR3 protein: CASSFGTTGANVLTF. The CDR3 DNA follows: TGTGCCAGCAGCTTCGGTACGACTGGGGCCAACGTCCTGACTTTC.

The chain recombines TRBV20-1 with TRBJ2-7; either TRBD1 or TRBD2 may supply D (6 bases each). The CDR3 is made up of 11 amino acids. CDR1 DFQATT and CDR2 SNEGSKA come from the germline V gene (reference sequence). CDR3 residues: CSVGGTNEQYF. As DNA, the CDR3 is TGCAGCGTAGGGGGGACAAACGAGCAGTACTTC.

In this sample, this clonotype turned up a few times. The rearrangement links TRBV20-1 to TRBJ2-1, with D unclear. Per germline, CDR1 DFQATT and CDR2 SNEGSKA (reference sequence). The length of the CDR3 is 13 residues. The CDR3 reads CSPLGIPYNEQFF. In DNA, the CDR3 is TGCAGCCCTTTGGGGATCCCCTACAATGAGCAGTTCTTC.

The chain carries TRBV29-1 and TRBJ2-1; no clear D. Germline CDR1 reads SQVTM; CDR2 reads ANQGSEA. V lost 6 bases to trimming and J lost 3 bases, with 18 bases between them. This CDR3 region has 15 residues. CDR3 DNA sequence: TGCAGCGTCGTTGGAGAGGTCACCAACTACAATGAGCAGTTCTTC. Amino acid sequence: CSVVGEVTNYNEQFF.

The chain couples TRBV4-2 to TRBJ1-2, with TRBD1 matching 7 bases. The CDR3 has 13 amino acids. V was pared by 0 bases and J by 5 bases, with 0 bases of the junction left unmatched. CDR1 and CDR2 (germline): LGHNA, YNFKEQ. The CDR3 protein is CASSQETGYGYTF. The CDR3 DNA reads TGTGCCAGCAGCCAAGAGACAGGGTATGGCTACACCTTC.

This clonotype was recorded a few times. The chain couples TRBV11-2 to TRBJ2-1, with TRBD2 identical over 16 bases. V shed 4 bases, J shed 9 bases, and the junction held 6 bases outside the gene matches. CDR1 is SGHAT and CDR2 is FQNNGV in the germline V gene. The CDR3 has 16 residues. The CDR3 loop reads CASSSGTSGRASEQFF. Written as DNA, the CDR3 is TGTGCCAGCAGCTCCGGGACTAGCGGGAGGGCGAGTGAGCAGTTCTTC.

In this sample, this clonotype turned up many times. The gene calls are TRBV10-3 and TRBJ1-5; 9 nucleotides match TRBD1. There are 15 residues in the CDR3. The V gene end was trimmed by 0 bases and the J gene end by 6 bases; junction bases not matched to a gene: 3. The V gene's germline CDR1 is ENHRY and CDR2 SYGVKD. The DNA for the CDR3 is TGTGCCATCAGTGAGTCCGAGACAGGGGGTCAGCCCCAGCATTTT. It specifies CAISESETGGQPQHF.

This clonotype was seen a few times. The chain is built from TRBV30 and TRBJ1-2; D gene ambiguous. This CDR3 is 11 amino acids long. The V end was cut by 0 bases, the J end by 8 bases, with 7 bases between. Germline-derived CDR1 and CDR2 are GTSNPN and SVGIG (reference sequence). The CDR3 DNA sequence: TGTGCCTGGAGTGTAGAGTTCGGCTACACCTTC. This encodes CAWSVEFGYTF.

The V and J genes are TRBV4-3 and TRBJ2-2; the D gene is possibly TRBD2 (5 bases). With 0 bases removed from V and 0 bases from J, the gap between germline ends came to 8 bases. CDR3 length: 16 amino acids. Germline-derived CDR1 and CDR2 are LGHNA and YSLEER. The CDR3 reads CASSQDGLPNTGELFF. DNA of the CDR3: TGCGCCAGCAGCCAAGATGGACTCCCGAACACCGGGGAGCTGTTTTTT.

This clonotype has a count of ten or more. The chain couples TRBV20-1 to TRBJ1-5; D gene uncertain. CDR1 is DFQATT, CDR2 SNEGSKA, per germline (reference sequence). CDR3 size: 11 residues. Trimming stripped 1 base from V and 13 bases from J, with 11 bases between. CDR3 bases: TGCAGTGCTAGAGTAGTGGGCAGACAGCATTTT. Its protein is CSARVVGRQHF.

This clonotype was seen repeatedly, ten times or more. This chain joins TRBV4-3 and TRBJ1-5; D remains ambiguous. Germline V gene data show CDR1 as LGHNA and CDR2 as YSLEER. CDR3 length: 13 residues. V was clipped by 3 bases and J by 2 bases, with 5 bases between them. The CDR3 coding sequence is TGCGCCAGCAGCCACGAGGGCAATCAGCCCCAGCATTTT. It translates to CASSHEGNQPQHF.

The table lists this clonotype with a few counts. V and J are TRBV5-5 and TRBJ2-3; 12 bases fit TRBD2. Losses at the gene ends were 1 base for V and 9 bases for J; bases not matched to a gene: 15. This CDR3 spans 18 amino acids. Germline V lookup: CDR1 SGHKS, CDR2 YYEKEE (reference sequence). The CDR3 loop is CASSLLPLAGGPLDTQYF. As DNA, the CDR3 is TGTGCCAGCAGCTTGCTTCCGCTAGCGGGAGGGCCTTTGGACACGCAGTATTTT.

The J gene is TRBJ2-1, the V gene TRBV3-1; D is uncertain. In germline, CDR1 is LGHDT, CDR2 YNNKEL (reference sequence). The CDR3 is 16 residues long. The V and J ends lost 3 bases and 0 bases respectively, with 12 bases between them. The CDR3 DNA reads TGTGCCAGCAGCCATGAGCTTCTTAGCTCCTACAATGAGCAGTTCTTC. Protein product: CASSHELLSSYNEQFF.

The chain has TRBV7-2 and TRBJ2-1, with a possible D match to TRBD2 (5 bases). In germline, CDR1 is SGHTA, CDR2 FQGNSA. V shed 3 bases and J shed 3 bases, with 6 bases lying between them. The CDR3 length is 13 residues. The CDR3: CASSFRDYNEQFF. In DNA form, the CDR3 reads TGTGCCAGCAGCTTCCGGGACTACAATGAGCAGTTCTTC.

The genes are TRBV10-3 and TRBJ2-2; 9 bases map to TRBD1. This CDR3 has 15 amino acids. The J segment lost 6 bases and the V segment lost 5 bases, leaving 7 bases of the junction unmatched. The V gene's germline CDR1 is ENHRY and CDR2 SYGVKD. CDR3 bases: TGTGCCATCAGTTCGGTCGGGACAGGGCCCGGGGAGCTGTTTTTT. The encoded protein is CAISSVGTGPGELFF.

This clonotype has at least ten counts. The V call is TRBV11-3, the J call TRBJ1-6; D is unclear. CDR3 length equals 14 residues. V lost 5 bases, J lost 5 bases, and 10 bases lay in between. CDR1 and CDR2 from the germline V gene are SGHNT and YENEEA. CDR3 nucleotides: TGTGCCAGCAGCCGCGACACCGATAATTCACCCCTCCACTTT. Translated, it gives CASSRDTDNSPLHF. The full variable domain, with the rest looked up from reference TRBV11-3 and TRBJ1-6, is EAGVVQSPRYKIIEKKQPVAFWCNPISGHNTLYWYLQNLGQGPELLIRYENEEAVDDSQLPKDRFSAERLKGVDSTLKIQPAELGDSAVYLCASSRDTDNSPLHFGNGTRLTVT.

This clonotype was detected ten times or more. This chain uses TRBV5-1 with TRBJ2-3, with 9 bases aligning to TRBD2. The CDR3 consists of 16 residues. Per germline, CDR1 SGHRS and CDR2 YFSETQ. Trimming removed 4 bases from V and 1 base from J; junction bases left unmatched: 7. CDR3 sequence (DNA): TGCGCCAGCAGCCCGGAACTAGCGGGTGGCACAGATACGCAGTATTTT. This sequence encodes CASSPELAGGTDTQYF.

This clonotype was observed many times. The chain has TRBV5-1 and TRBJ2-5; D ambiguous. Trimming left V 1 base short and J 2 bases short, with 12 bases between. CDR3 size: 15 residues. CDR1 is SGHRS, CDR2 YFSETQ, per germline. CDR3 amino acids: CASSLSAYRQETQYF. The DNA for the CDR3 is TGCGCCAGCAGCTTGTCCGCCTACCGACAAGAGACCCAGTACTTC.

This clonotype was observed a handful of times. The chain couples TRBV28 to TRBJ2-1; a weak D match, TRBD1 (6 bases). The CDR3 runs 14 residues. The V gene lost 2 bases and the J gene lost 7 bases, with 12 bases spanning the gap. Germline V gene lookup returns CDR1 MDHEN and CDR2 SYDVKM. As DNA, the CDR3 is TGTGCCAGCAGTTTAACAGGGATAAGGAATGAGCAGTTCTTC. Translated, it gives CASSLTGIRNEQFF.

Only a few counts were recorded for this clonotype. CDR3 sequence (DNA): TGTGCCAGCAGCAAGGACAGGTTGCTCACAGATACGCAGTATTTT. This codes for CASSKDRLLTDTQYF. The chain combines TRBV7-8 with TRBJ2-3; 7 bases agree with TRBD1. The CDR3 runs to 15 residues. Germline CDR1 is SGHVS and CDR2 is FQNEAQ. V shed 5 bases and J 2 bases; nucleotides not matched to a gene: 7.